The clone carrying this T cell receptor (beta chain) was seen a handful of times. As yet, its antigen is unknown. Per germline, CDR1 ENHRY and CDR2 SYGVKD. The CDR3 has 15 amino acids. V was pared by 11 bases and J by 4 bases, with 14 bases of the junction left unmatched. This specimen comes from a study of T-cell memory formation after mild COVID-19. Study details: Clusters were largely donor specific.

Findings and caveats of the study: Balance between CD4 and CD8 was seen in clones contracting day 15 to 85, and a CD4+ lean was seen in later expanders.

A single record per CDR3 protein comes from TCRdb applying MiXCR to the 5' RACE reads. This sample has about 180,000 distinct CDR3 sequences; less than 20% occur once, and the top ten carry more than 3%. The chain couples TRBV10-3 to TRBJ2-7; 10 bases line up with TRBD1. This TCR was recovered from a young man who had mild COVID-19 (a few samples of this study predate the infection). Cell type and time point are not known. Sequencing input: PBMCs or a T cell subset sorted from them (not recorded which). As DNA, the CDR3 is TGTGCCGCACAGTCCGGGGACAGGGGAAGTTACGAGCAGTACGTC. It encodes CAAQSGDRGSYEQYV.